This entry lists 23 T cell receptor beta chains sequenced from one sample in a study of cytomegalovirus exposure and HLA in healthy donors. Primers for the PCR totalled 60 Vbeta and 13 Jbeta. Clones were sequenced by immunoSEQ multiplex PCR, and TCRdb holds only the in-frame ones, with some missing. The sample comprises more than 95,000 clones, 60% to 85% of which are singletons, and roughly 4.9% rests with the top ten. Specimen: PBMCs. The receptors originated from a woman between 18 and 29 years old in good health and CMV-seropositive.

This sequence joins TRBV10-3 and TRBJ1-4, with D hard to call. Germline CDR1 ENHRY, CDR2 SYGVKD. This CDR3 region has 16 residues. V lost 0 bases to trimming and J lost 0 bases, with 8 bases between them. The CDR3 spells CAISESVAATNEKLFF. In DNA, the CDR3 is TGTGCCATCAGTGAGTCGGTGGCCGCAACTAATGAAAAACTGTTTTTT.

This clone was counted a few times. The gene calls are TRBV9 and TRBJ1-1, with 7 positions matching TRBD1. Germline CDR1 is SGDLS and CDR2 is YYNGEE. CDR3 length equals 13 residues. V shed 0 bases and J 7 bases; nucleotides not matched to a gene: 3. This chain's CDR3 is CASSVEQGREAFF. The DNA for the CDR3 is TGTGCCAGCAGCGTAGAACAGGGGCGTGAAGCTTTCTTT. The full variable domain, completed using reference TRBV9 and TRBJ1-1, is DSGVTQTPKHLITATGQRVTLRCSPRSGDLSVYWYQQSLDQGLQFLIQYYNGEERAKGNILERFSAQQFPDLHSELNLSSLELGDSALYFCASSVEQGREAFFGQGTRLTVV.

V and J are TRBV19 and TRBJ2-7, with TRBD1 identical over 9 bases. V gave up 3 bases and J gave up 1 base; unmatched junction bases: 4. Germline CDR1 reads LNHDA; CDR2 reads SQIVND (reference sequence). The CDR3 runs to 15 residues. The CDR3: CASSIGQGTSYEQYF. CDR3 DNA: TGTGCCAGTAGTATTGGACAGGGGACTTCCTACGAGCAGTACTTC.

This chain uses TRBV7-3 with TRBJ2-3, with 8 bases that match TRBD2. The germline V gene has CDR1 SGHTA and CDR2 FQGTGA. V gave up 6 bases and J gave up 6 bases; unmatched junction bases: 8. CDR3 size: 14 residues. The DNA of the CDR3 is TGTGCCAGCAGAGCAGCGGGAGTGACGGATACGCAGTATTTT. The encoded protein is CASRAAGVTDTQYF.

The V and J genes are TRBV18 and TRBJ1-1, with 7 bases matching TRBD1. Losses at the gene ends were 4 bases for V and 0 bases for J; bases not matched to a gene: 8. The length of the CDR3 is 16 residues. Germline values: CDR1 KGHSH, CDR2 LQKENI. In nucleotides, the CDR3 is TGTGCCAGCTCACAGTCCCGGGACAGTTTGAACACTGAAGCTTTCTTT. Translation: CASSQSRDSLNTEAFF.

J is TRBJ2-3 and V is TRBV9; possibly TRBD1 for D (5 bases). The CDR3 is made up of 17 amino acids. V lost 6 bases to trimming and J lost 0 bases, with 20 bases between them. Germline values: CDR1 SGDLS, CDR2 YYNGEE. This chain's CDR3 is CASTQNRDSPSTDTQYF. The CDR3 region has the DNA TGTGCCAGCACCCAAAACAGAGACAGCCCTAGCACAGATACGCAGTATTTT.

The chain links TRBV10-3 to TRBJ2-1; D gene unclear. The CDR3 has 16 amino acids. V dropped 0 bases and J dropped 9 bases, with 18 bases sitting between them. Germline-derived CDR1 and CDR2 are ENHRY and SYGVKD. The CDR3 DNA follows: TGTGCCATCAGTGAGTCGCCCATGTTGGTTTCGGGTGAGCAGTTCTTC. It encodes CAISESPMLVSGEQFF.

J is TRBJ2-2 and V is TRBV14; D remains ambiguous. This CDR3 is built from 12 residues. Looked up from germline, CDR1 is SGHDN and CDR2 is FVKESK. Trimming removed 4 bases from V and 7 bases from J, with 7 bases in between. DNA of the CDR3: TGTGCCAGCAGCCCCCTCGGCGGGGAGCTGTTTTTT. This sequence encodes CASSPLGGELFF.

V gene TRBV6-4 combines with J gene TRBJ1-1, with TRBD1 as a possible D gene (5 bases). The V gene's germline CDR1 is MRHNA and CDR2 SNTAGT. CDR3 length: 13 amino acids. V dropped 6 bases and J dropped 0 bases, with 8 bases sitting between them. This CDR3 is CASSTTVNTEAFF. CDR3 sequence (DNA): TGTGCCAGCAGCACGACAGTGAACACTGAAGCTTTCTTT.

The rearrangement joins TRBV2 to TRBJ2-7; 9 nucleotides agree with TRBD1. The V segment lost 0 bases and the J segment 5 bases; nucleotides outside the gene matches: 8. CDR1 and CDR2 from the germline V gene are SNHLY and FYNNEI. This CDR3 spans 16 amino acids. This chain's CDR3 is CASSEAPDRGENEQYF. The CDR3 coding sequence is TGTGCCAGCAGTGAAGCACCGGACAGGGGAGAGAACGAGCAGTACTTC.

The chain recombines TRBV5-5 with TRBJ2-1, with 9 bases identical to TRBD1. V trimming: 4 bases; J trimming: 10 bases; junction bases outside the gene matches: 18. Germline CDR1 SGHKS, CDR2 YYEKEE (reference sequence). CDR3 size: 17 residues. CDR3 in amino acids: CASSRTGTGMRDEEQFF. In DNA form, the CDR3 reads TGTGCCAGCAGCAGGACCGGGACAGGGATGAGGGATGAAGAGCAGTTCTTC. Full variable domain (rest looked up from reference TRBV5-5 and TRBJ2-1): DAGVTQSPTHLIKTRGQQVTLRCSPISGHKSVSWYQQVLGQGPQFIFQYYEKEERGRGNFPDRFSARQFPNYSSELNVNALLLGDSALYLCASSRTGTGMRDEEQFFGPGTRLTVL.

The chain couples TRBV18 to TRBJ2-3; 10 bases align to TRBD2. J was trimmed by 2 bases and V by 5 bases; bases with no gene match: 4. Germline CDR1 is KGHSH and CDR2 is LQKENI. This CDR3 has 15 residues. CDR3 coding DNA: TGTGCCAGCTCAATCACTAGCGGGGTCACAGATACGCAGTATTTT. The encoded protein is CASSITSGVTDTQYF.

The V call is TRBV28, the J call TRBJ2-7; 8 bases match TRBD1. Germline CDR1 reads MDHEN; CDR2 reads SYDVKM. The CDR3 spans 13 residues. V was pared by 8 bases and J by 3 bases, with 6 bases of the junction left unmatched. CDR3 loop: CASGYRGSYEQYF. The CDR3, as DNA: TGTGCCAGCGGTTACAGGGGGAGCTACGAGCAGTACTTC. The variable domain in full, completed from reference TRBV28 and TRBJ2-7, reads DVKVTQSSRYLVKRTGEKVFLECVQDMDHENMFWYRQDPGLGLRLIYFSYDVKMKEKGDIPEGYSVSREKKERFSLILESASTNQTSMYLCASGYRGSYEQYFGPGTRLTVT.

The gene calls are TRBV14 and TRBJ2-3; 9 nucleotides align to TRBD2. This CDR3 is built from 15 residues. Germline trimming cut 4 bases from V and 0 bases from J; bases unmatched to any gene: 2. Germline CDR1 reads SGHDN; CDR2 reads FVKESK. CDR3 loop: CASSPLAGSTDTQYF. The DNA for the CDR3 is TGTGCCAGCAGCCCACTAGCGGGCAGCACAGATACGCAGTATTTT.

As concerns this clone: At one boundary the junction diverges from the germline segment, which might be a read error. The chain couples TRBV30 to TRBJ1-5; tentative D call: TRBD1 (5 bases). This CDR3 comprises 18 residues. Germline V gene sequence: CDR1 GTSNPN, CDR2 SVGIG (reference sequence). CDR3 region: CAWSVRGAGVYSNQPRHF. The CDR3 DNA reads TGTGCCTGGAGTGTACGTGGGGCCGGCGTTTATAGCAATCAGCCCCGGCATTTT.

This chain joins TRBV13 and TRBJ2-7; D perhaps matches TRBD2 (5 bases). Deletions cut 4 bases from V and 5 bases from J, with 21 bases between. The CDR3 length is 16 residues. Germline V CDR1 and CDR2: PRHDT, FYEKMQ (reference sequence). CDR3 loop: CASSYNVGVFTHEQYF. In DNA, the CDR3 is TGTGCCAGCAGCTACAACGTGGGAGTTTTTACCCACGAGCAGTACTTC.

The V gene is TRBV5-8, the J gene TRBJ1-3; 8 bases line up with TRBD1. This CDR3 is built from 14 residues. With V trimmed by 1 base and J by 4 bases, 1 base remained unmatched. CDR1 is SGHTS and CDR2 is YDEGEE in the germline V gene. The CDR3 bases are TGTGCCAGCAGCTTGAGACAGGGGGGAAACACCATATATTTT. As protein: CASSLRQGGNTIYF.

This rearrangement joins TRBV5-6 to TRBJ2-5; a possible D gene is TRBD2 (5 bases). Trimming shortened V by 4 bases and J by 5 bases, and 12 bases separated the two germline ends. The CDR3 is 13 residues long. The germline V gene encodes CDR1 SGHDT and CDR2 YYEEEE. CDR3 nucleotide sequence: TGTGCCAGCAGCCAGGAGAGGAGGGAGACCCAGTACTTC. It translates to CASSQERRETQYF.

This chain uses TRBV7-8 with TRBJ2-1; 8 bases are a match to TRBD2. This CDR3 is 18 amino acids long. Germline trimming cut 4 bases from V and 2 bases from J; bases unmatched to any gene: 13. CDR1 and CDR2 (germline): SGHVS, FQNEAQ. The CDR3 loop reads CASSYPLRVAGTYNEQFF. For the CDR3, the DNA is TGTGCCAGCAGCTACCCTCTACGGGTAGCGGGGACCTACAATGAGCAGTTCTTC.

The V and J genes are TRBV28 and TRBJ2-7; 13 bases fit TRBD2. This CDR3 region has 16 residues. Germline loops: CDR1 MDHEN, CDR2 SYDVKM. J gave up 5 bases and V 2 bases, and 6 bases lay outside the gene matches. In DNA form, the CDR3 reads TGTGCCAGCAGTTTAGGACTAGCGGGAGAACTCGACGAGCAGTACTTC. Protein: CASSLGLAGELDEQYF.

The V call is TRBV9, the J call TRBJ2-7, with a tentative D call TRBD2 (5 bases). The CDR3 runs 14 residues. V shed 3 bases and J shed 6 bases, with 16 bases lying between them. Germline V gene data show CDR1 as SGDLS and CDR2 as YYNGEE. CDR3 in DNA: TGTGCCAGCAGCGCCGGAGGTGGCGGCGGCGAGCAGTACTTC. It encodes CASSAGGGGGEQYF. Using reference TRBV9 and TRBJ2-7 for the parts outside the CDR3, the full variable domain is DSGVTQTPKHLITATGQRVTLRCSPRSGDLSVYWYQQSLDQGLQFLIQYYNGEERAKGNILERFSAQQFPDLHSELNLSSLELGDSALYFCASSAGGGGGEQYFGPGTRLTVT.

The chain recombines TRBV21-1 with TRBJ1-5; no DNA check was done on the table's D call, TRBD1. TRBV21-1 is recorded as a pseudogene. CDR3 size: 22 residues. The CDR3, as DNA: TGTGCCAGCAGCAAAGCGGAGGGGGCGAGGACGCACATACCTAGGGGCAATCAGCCCCAGCATTTT. Translated: CASSKAEGARTHIPRGNQPQHF.

The V and J genes are TRBV10-3 and TRBJ2-3; 12 nucleotides line up with TRBD2. This CDR3 has 14 residues. CDR1 and CDR2 from the germline V gene are ENHRY and SYGVKD. The junction had 1 base not matched to a gene; V was cut back by 6 bases and J by 3 bases. CDR3 in DNA: TGTGCCATCAGGCTAGCGGGAGGGACAGATACGCAGTATTTT. Amino acids: CAIRLAGGTDTQYF.